Sequencing of this T cell receptor beta chain was carried out in a study of OX40 agonist ivuxolimab in advanced cancers. The wider study: Patients received ivuxolimab, an intravenous treatment, every 2 weeks at 0.01 to 10 mg/kg.

Findings and limits, study-wide: The CD4+ and CD8+ T cells in the blood had expanded clonally by week 6 at 0.1 to 3.0 mg/kg.

This clone was observed once. Its antigen is unknown. The protocol was immunoSEQ multiplex PCR, while the TCRdb copy is restricted to in-frame clones and leaves out a portion. The sample gives 39,000 or so clones, roughly 90% of which show up once; 0.45% to 0.6% is in the top ten. The clonotype originates from an adult with an advanced solid tumor such as melanoma, head and neck, liver or kidney cancer. The sample was CD4+ or CD8+ T cells sorted from blood, taken in a trial of the OX40 agonist ivuxolimab.

The CDR3 reads CASNTAGGTDTQYF. In DNA form, the CDR3 reads TGTGCCAGCAACACAGCGGGGGGTACAGATACGCAGTATTTT. The rearrangement uses TRBV28 and TRBJ2-3, with 9 bases identical to TRBD2. Germline V lookup: CDR1 MDHEN, CDR2 SYDVKM. Trimming took 7 bases from V and 3 from J; bases not matched to a gene: 5. The CDR3 consists of 14 residues.